Presented here are 8 T cell receptor beta chains from one specimen sequenced in a study of cytomegalovirus exposure and HLA in healthy donors. Clones were sequenced by immunoSEQ multiplex PCR, and TCRdb holds only the in-frame ones, with some missing. The repertoire consists of 150,000 to 250,000 clones, with about 81% occurring once and the leading ten covering 1% to 1.5%. Material for sequencing was PBMCs. The origin of the receptors is a woman between 25 and 40 years old in good health and CMV-seronegative.

The chain carries TRBV28 and TRBJ1-6, with no clear D. V dropped 3 bases and J dropped 0 bases, with 12 bases sitting between them. This CDR3 comprises 17 residues. Germline lookup yields CDR1 MDHEN and CDR2 SYDVKM. CDR3 in DNA: TGTGCCAGCAGTTTTCTTCGAGAGAGCTCCTATAATTCACCCCTCCACTTT. Translated: CASSFLRESSYNSPLHF.

The gene calls are TRBV7-6 and TRBJ1-6; 9 bases are shared with TRBD1. Unmatched junction bases numbered 5, after V lost 5 bases and J lost 6 bases. This CDR3 is built from 15 residues. Germline loops: CDR1 SGHVS, CDR2 FNYEAQ. CDR3 amino acids: CASSQRQGGNSPLHF. The CDR3 nucleotides read TGTGCCAGCAGCCAGAGACAGGGGGGTAATTCACCCCTCCACTTT.

The CDR3 region is CSVGRGRGTQYF. The CDR3 DNA follows: TGCAGCGTTGGCAGGGGGCGCGGGACCCAGTACTTC. The genes are TRBV29-1 and TRBJ2-5; the match to TRBD1 covers 8 bases. This CDR3 has 12 residues. V lost 4 bases, J lost 7 bases, and 5 bases stayed unmatched. Germline loops: CDR1 SQVTM, CDR2 ANQGSEA.

The sample holds a few counts of this clone. This sequence joins TRBV7-9 and TRBJ2-5; tentatively, D is TRBD2 (6 bases). Germline values: CDR1 SEHNR, CDR2 FQNEAQ (reference sequence). V was shortened by 1 base and J by 5 bases, with 11 bases between the two germline ends. The CDR3 length is 14 residues. CDR3 bases: TGTGCCAGCAGCTTAGGGAGGGAATGGGAGACCCAGTACTTC. Amino acid sequence: CASSLGREWETQYF. The complete variable domain, with remaining parts taken from reference TRBV7-9 and TRBJ2-5, reads DTGVSQNPRHKITKRGQNVTFRCDPISEHNRLYWYRQTLGQGPEFLTYFQNEAQLEKSRLLSDRFSAERPKGSFSTLEIQRTEQGDSAMYLCASSLGREWETQYFGPGTRLLVL.

V is TRBV11-2 and J is TRBJ2-5; D is uncertain. The CDR3 length is 14 residues. The germline V and J ends were trimmed by 2 bases and 1 base, with 8 bases remaining between them. From germline, CDR1 is SGHAT and CDR2 FQNNGV. CDR3 bases: TGTGCCAGCAGCTTATACGGTAGCCAAGAGACCCAGTACTTC. This translates into CASSLYGSQETQYF.

This clone was seen just once. This chain connects TRBV2 to TRBJ1-5, with 10 positions matching TRBD1. V shed 6 bases and J 9 bases; nucleotides not matched to a gene: 8. Looked up from germline, CDR1 is SNHLY and CDR2 is FYNNEI. The CDR3 contains 14 residues. The CDR3 is CASRGTGDRWPQHF. The CDR3 coding sequence is TGTGCCAGCAGGGGGACAGGGGACCGGTGGCCCCAGCATTTT. Based on the CDR3 plus reference TRBV2 and TRBJ1-5, the full variable domain is EPEVTQTPSHQVTQMGQEVILRCVPISNHLYFYWYRQILGQKVEFLVSFYNNEISEKSEIFDDQFSVERPDGSNFTLKIRSTKLEDSAMYFCASRGTGDRWPQHFGDGTRLSIL.

This chain joins TRBV7-9 and TRBJ2-1; D may be TRBD2 (6 bases). Germline CDR1 is SEHNR and CDR2 is FQNEAQ (reference sequence). The CDR3 runs to 16 residues. V gave up 5 bases and J gave up 5 bases, with 19 bases separating them. The CDR3 region is CASSPLVLRGNNEQFF. The CDR3 DNA sequence: TGTGCCAGCAGCCCCTTGGTATTGCGGGGTAACAATGAGCAGTTCTTC.

V and J are TRBV13 and TRBJ2-5; D uncertain. Trimming took off 5 bases at V and 5 bases at J, with 9 bases between the two ends. The CDR3 has 12 residues. Looked up from germline, CDR1 is PRHDT and CDR2 is FYEKMQ (reference sequence). The CDR3 protein is CASSLARETQYF. In DNA, the CDR3 is TGTGCCAGCAGCCTGGCTAGGGAGACCCAGTACTTC. The full variable domain, rest sourced from reference TRBV13 and TRBJ2-5, is AAGVIQSPRHLIKEKRETATLKCYPIPRHDTVYWYQQGPGQDPQFLISFYEKMQSDKGSIPDRFSAQQFSDYHSELNMSSLELGDSALYFCASSLARETQYFGPGTRLLVL.